This section outlines one TCR beta chain sequence together with its context. Different DNA sequences within this sample yield the same CDR3. This sample was included in a study of blood T cell repertoires in COVID-19. Study as a whole: COVID-19 samples, acute and convalescent, were from the United States, Italy and Spain. Sample material is recorded as cDNA or gDNA derived from T cells, B-cell-depleted T cells, or PBMCs.

In the study's own analysis: Amplification of reference gene primers was used by the study to estimate nucleated cell counts. The method was immunoSEQ multiplex PCR; TCRdb's version includes in-frame clones alone and lacks a portion of them. That table furnishes V, J and clone size, whereas the DNA furnished D and trimming. The top ten hold 20% of the sample, which has around 220,000 clones, less than 90% seen once. Germline CDR1 is SGHVS and CDR2 is FNYEAQ. The germline V and J ends were trimmed by 2 bases and 1 base, with 8 bases remaining between them. The CDR3 covers 14 residues. The V call is TRBV7-6, the J call TRBJ1-2; possible D gene TRBD1, 5 bases. Sequenced sample: peripheral blood. The source is a man in his thirties or forties with active or convalescent COVID-19. CDR3 bases: TGTGCCAGCAGCTTACGGCAGGGTAACTATGGCTACACCTTC. Translating it yields CASSLRQGNYGYTF.